This T cell receptor (beta chain) is from a study of T cell repertoires in cytomegalovirus infection (dated by TCRdb to about 2019). About the full investigation: Donor HLA type was relevant to the analysis, because carriage of CMV infection together with the matching HLA type was indicated by public TCR beta signatures.

Only a few counts were recorded for this clonotype. Its target antigen remains unknown. Base-call qualities are not available, and no considerably larger clone is one nucleotide away. General findings and caveats noted by the study authors: Carriers of CMV infection plus the relevant HLA type were discriminated by the cumulative frequency of public TCR beta family members in the study cohort and in an independent roughly 370-donor cohort. In the ex vivo response, HLA-C-restricted CMV-specific TCR beta clonotypes were dominant, and in two of eight donors the single most frequent clonotype came from this HLA-C-restricted group.

Via the germline V gene (reference sequence), CDR1 is SEHNR and CDR2 FQNEAQ. Inclusive of the bounding cysteine and phenylalanine, the CDR3 is 14 residues long. Of all the DNA, just the CDR3 is kept, 42 bases in frame from base 1. V is trimmed back by 5 bases and J by 5 bases, and the junction contains 6 bases that no gene match accounts for. The listed sequencing device is Illumina HiSeq 1500. The raw public reads went through TCRdb reprocessing: fastp at Q25, MiXCR clone calling, in-frame beta chains kept. Rows with a matching CDR3 protein are joined into one entry that keeps the most common DNA and genes. Within this sample are about 360,000 distinct CDR3 sequences, with roughly 20% of them counted one time only. The ten largest account for approximately 10% of the sample.

This sequence originates from a human donor in good health (CMV status not recorded). Some clones in this sample may be carry-over from other donors' samples. The rearrangement combines TRBV7-9 with TRBJ2-5; 9 central nucleotides agree with TRBD2. Sequenced material: PBMCs. The CDR3 protein: CASSAGTSLETQYF. At the DNA level, the sequence is TGTGCCAGCAGCGCCGGGACTAGCTTGGAGACCCAGTACTTC.